Following are 5 T cell receptor beta chains from one sample sequenced in a study of long-term antiretroviral therapy in people with HIV (dated by TCRdb to 2022 to 2024). The immunoSEQ hsTCRB v3.0 assay was used at survey level resolution for TRB variable region sequencing. The source is immuneACCESS, and TCRdb retained only in-frame sequences with V and J called. Part of the clones is not carried over; for the studies checked, unresolved V genes explain less than half of this, and the remainder is unexplained. In this sample the table shows some 9,700 clones, 60% to 85% of which occur a single time. Roughly a fifth of the sample rests with the top ten. Material: unsorted PBMCs, obtained 1.8 years before starting antiretroviral therapy. Source of these receptors: a man aged 40-50 years with HIV.

This chain uses TRBV5-1 with TRBJ2-3; D not certain. V was cut by 7 bases and J by 5 bases, with 8 bases left in between. Germline V CDR1 and CDR2: SGHRS, YFSETQ. The CDR3 has 11 amino acids. CDR3: CASGDQDTQYF. The CDR3, as DNA: TGCGCCAGCGGCGACCAAGATACGCAGTATTTT. Based on the CDR3 plus reference TRBV5-1 and TRBJ2-3, the full variable domain is KAGVTQTPRYLIKTRGQQVTLSCSPISGHRSVSWYQQTPGQGLQFLFEYFSETQRNKGNFPGRFSGRQFSNSRSEMNVSTLELGDSALYLCASGDQDTQYFGPGTRLTVL.

Here the CDR3 reads CASTLTGGAGNTEAFF. The CDR3 region has the DNA TGCGCCAGCACCCTGACAGGGGGCGCCGGGAACACTGAAGCTTTCTTT. The J gene is TRBJ1-1, the V gene TRBV10-2; 10 bases agree with TRBD1. CDR1 and CDR2 from the germline V gene are WSHSY and SAAADI. This CDR3 has 16 amino acids. The V and J ends lost 7 bases and 1 base, in that order; junction bases with no gene match: 9.

This sequence joins TRBV7-2 and TRBJ1-6, with D hard to call. Trimming pared 3 bases from V and 0 bases from J, leaving 6 bases between. Germline loops: CDR1 SGHTA, CDR2 FQGNSA. The CDR3 covers 15 residues. The CDR3 sequence is CASSLSSSYNSPLHF. CDR3 in DNA: TGTGCCAGCAGCTTGTCGAGCTCCTATAATTCACCCCTCCACTTT.

The rearrangement links TRBV5-1 to TRBJ2-3; D may be TRBD1 (6 bases). The V end lost 5 bases, the J end lost 8 bases, and 9 bases lay between the germline ends. Germline V gene data show CDR1 as SGHRS and CDR2 as YFSETQ. This CDR3 has 11 residues. The CDR3 nucleotides are TGCGCCAGCAGTCAACAGGGTACGCAGTATTTT. Translated: CASSQQGTQYF.

The chain is built from TRBV5-5 and TRBJ1-4; D is uncertain. This CDR3 spans 14 amino acids. The V end was cut by 0 bases, the J end by 6 bases, with 9 bases between. In germline, CDR1 is SGHKS, CDR2 YYEKEE (reference sequence). This CDR3 is CASSLAGDHEKLFF. The CDR3 DNA follows: TGTGCCAGCAGCTTGGCCGGAGATCATGAAAAACTGTTTTTT.